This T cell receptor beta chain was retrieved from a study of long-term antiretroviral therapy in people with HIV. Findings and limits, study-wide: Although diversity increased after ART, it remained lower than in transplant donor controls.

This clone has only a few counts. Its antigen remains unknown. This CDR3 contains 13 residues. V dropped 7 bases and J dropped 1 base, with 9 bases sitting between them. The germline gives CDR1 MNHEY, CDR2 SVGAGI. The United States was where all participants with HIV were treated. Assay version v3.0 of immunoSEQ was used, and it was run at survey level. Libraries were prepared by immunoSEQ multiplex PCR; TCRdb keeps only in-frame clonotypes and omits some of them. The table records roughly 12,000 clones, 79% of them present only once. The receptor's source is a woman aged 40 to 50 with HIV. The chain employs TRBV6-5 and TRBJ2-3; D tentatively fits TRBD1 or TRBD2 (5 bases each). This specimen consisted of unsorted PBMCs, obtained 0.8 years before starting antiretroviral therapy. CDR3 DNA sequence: TGTGCCAGCAACCGGGACGGCACAGATACGCAGTATTTT. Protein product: CASNRDGTDTQYF.